Listed below are T cell receptor beta chains from one sample, sequenced in a study of T cells after yellow fever vaccination. Each CDR3 protein is one row after TCRdb ran MiXCR on the 5' RACE reads. The profile covers roughly 100,000 distinct CDR3 sequences, with roughly 10% appearing a single time and roughly 17% taken by the ten largest. Sample: CD8+ T cells not binding an NS4B(214-222) dextramer, sorted from PBMCs, taken roughly 15 days after the first yellow fever vaccination. Every receptor here comes from a man between 18 and 35 years old who received the YFV17D yellow fever vaccine. Both conserved end residues are part of each CDR3. Each record gives: J gene, V gene, clone size, D gene, CDR3 DNA, CDR3 protein. D genes are given only for firm matches. Size is omitted from some rows. Given values are once, few, many or a class for expanded clones.

TRBJ2-1 TRBV4-1 NA NA TGCGCCAGCAGCCTGACTACCAGGGATGAGCAGTTCTTC CASSLTTRDEQFF
TRBJ2-1 TRBV5-6 few NA TGTGCCAGCAGCGGAACAAACTCCTACAATGAGCAGTTCTTC CASSGTNSYNEQFF
TRBJ2-7 TRBV7-2 NA NA TGTGCCAGCAGCACCGGGGCGGGGAGCTCCTACGAGCAGTACTTC CASSTGAGSSYEQYF
TRBJ1-2 TRBV7-9 few NA TGTGCCAGCAGCTTAGATCGAGGCTACACCTTC CASSLDRGYTF
TRBJ2-1 TRBV4-1 few NA TGCGCCAGCAGCCAGCCGGCTAGCAGGTACAATGAGCAGTTCTTC CASSQPASRYNEQFF
TRBJ1-2 TRBV29-1 few TRBD1 TGCAGCGTTGAGTCGGGACAGGGCGTCTATGGCTACACCTTC CSVESGQGVYGYTF
TRBJ2-1 TRBV2 few TRBD2 TGTGCCAGCAGCCGACTTGAGGGAGGGTGGGACAATGAGCAGTTCTTC CASSRLEGGWDNEQFF
TRBJ1-4 TRBV20-1 many NA TGCAGTGCTGCGGTCTCGGCTAATGAAAAACTGTTTTTT CSAAVSANEKLFF
TRBJ1-1 TRBV5-1 few TRBD1 TGCGCCAGCAGCTTGGGGACAGGGGAAAGGACTGAAGCTTTCTTT CASSLGTGERTEAFF
TRBJ1-5 TRBV9 few NA TGTGCCAGCAGCGTTGGTAGCGGGAATCAGCCCCAGCATTTT CASSVGSGNQPQHF
TRBJ2-1 TRBV27 many TRBD1 TGTGCCAGCAGTCAGCGGACAGGGGTGAATGAGCAGTTCTTC CASSQRTGVNEQFF
TRBJ2-2 TRBV5-1 few TRBD1 TGCGCCAGCAGCTTGAGGCCCGCTCAGGGGGCAACCGGGGAGCTGTTTTTT CASSLRPAQGATGELFF
TRBJ2-3 TRBV4-1 NA TRBD1 TGCGCCAGCTGTAATCCGGGACAGGGGGTAGATACGCAGTATTTT CASCNPGQGVDTQYF
TRBJ2-1 TRBV12-3/TRBV12-4 many TRBD1 TGTGCCAGCAGCCCGAGACAGGGCAATGAGCAGTTCTTC CASSPRQGNEQFF
TRBJ2-3 TRBV12-3/TRBV12-4 few TRBD2 TGTGCCAGCACTCGAGGACTAGCGGGGGATACGCAGTATTTT CASTRGLAGDTQYF
TRBJ2-7 TRBV7-9 NA TRBD2 TGTGCCAGCAGCCCGCCGAGGACCGGCGGGGGAGAGCAGTACTTC CASSPPRTGGGEQYF
TRBJ2-1 TRBV4-3 few NA TGCGCCAGCAGCCGTTATCAGGGTGGTGGTTACAATGAGCAGTTCTTC CASSRYQGGGYNEQFF
TRBJ1-4 TRBV29-1 NA NA TGCAGTGCCAGGGTCGGTGAAAAACCGTTTTTT CSARVGEKPFF
TRBJ1-1 TRBV19 NA TRBD1 TGTGCCAGTAGTAAAACAGGGGGCACTGAAGCTTTCTTT CASSKTGGTEAFF
TRBJ2-2 TRBV4-2 NA TRBD2 TGTGCCAGCAGCCAAGTTGGGGGGGATACCGGGGAGCTGTTTTTT CASSQVGGDTGELFF
TRBJ2-3 TRBV6-5 few NA TGTGCCAGCAGTAACCAGCGGGCTGCAGATACGCAGTATTTT CASSNQRAADTQYF
TRBJ1-2 TRBV7-2 few NA TGTGCCAGCAGCCCTCGACCCGGGACATTCATCCGTGGCTACACCTTC CASSPRPGTFIRGYTF
TRBJ2-7 TRBV20-1 NA NA TGCAGTGCTAGAGGTTATGCGGGCAGGGTCGAGCAGTACTTC CSARGYAGRVEQYF
TRBJ2-1 TRBV4-1 few TRBD2 TGCGCCAGCAGCCAGTCGCGGGGGGACTTCTCCTACAATGAGCAGTTCTTC CASSQSRGDFSYNEQFF
TRBJ1-2 TRBV7-9 NA NA TGTGCCAGCAGCCACACGTTGAGGGGGTATGGCTACACCTTC CASSHTLRGYGYTF
TRBJ2-1 TRBV20-1 NA TRBD2 TGCAGTGCTAGAGGTATAGCGGGGGGCGATGAGCAGTTCTTC CSARGIAGGDEQFF
TRBJ2-2 TRBV11-2 few NA TGTGCCAGCAGCCTAGTGGGTAACACCGGGGAGCTGTTTTTT CASSLVGNTGELFF
TRBJ2-1 TRBV2 few NA TGTGCCAGCACCACCGAGCCCAGGGGGGCCAATGAGCAGTTCTTC CASTTEPRGANEQFF